What follows is one T cell receptor beta chain and its context. Per the authors' pipeline: Amplified reference gene primers provided the basis for estimating nucleated cell counts. The table came from immunoSEQ multiplex PCR; TCRdb's copy has only in-frame clones and leaves some out. The DNA gave D and trimming, while V, J and clone size come from that table. The data hold about 61,000 clones, with roughly 90% observed a single time. This entry belongs to a study of blood T cell repertoires in COVID-19. Study-wide context: Acute-phase and convalescent COVID-19 samples originated in the United States, Italy and Spain. In each case, the material was cDNA or gDNA derived from T cells, B-cell-depleted T cells, or PBMCs.

CDR3 length equals 17 residues. CDR1 is GTSNPN and CDR2 is SVGIG in the germline V gene (reference sequence). Trimming cost V 8 bases and J 2 bases; bases outside gene matches: 15. This clonotype was sampled from a man of 80 years or more in a cohort sampled during active COVID-19. The material sequenced was peripheral blood. The chain carries TRBV30 and TRBJ1-4, with 9 bases lining up with TRBD1. The CDR3 nucleotides read TGTGCCATTAGACCGGGACAGGGCTTCGGTACTAATGAAAAACTGTTTTTT. It encodes CAIRPGQGFGTNEKLFF.